The 13 T cell receptor beta chains below all came from one sample that was sequenced in a study of CD8 T cells in Susac syndrome. An amount of RNA that ranged from 0.5 to 1 ug was reverse transcribed with random hexamers. TCRdb re-analysed the immunoSEQ multiplex PCR reads in MiXCR, keeping a single row per CDR3 protein. The sample includes some 120,000 distinct CDR3 sequences, approximately 95% of them seen just once. The source material was CD8+ T cells from PBMCs. These receptors were collected from a human donor with multiple sclerosis.

The chain employs TRBV7-2 and TRBJ1-5; 9 bases are a match to TRBD1. This CDR3 has 17 residues. Germline V gives CDR1 SGHTA, CDR2 FQGNSA. V lost 4 bases, J lost 6 bases, and 13 bases stayed unmatched. CDR3 amino acids: CASSSGVYRGRVQPQHF. The CDR3 DNA sequence: TGTGCCAGCAGCTCAGGGGTCTACAGGGGGCGGGTTCAGCCCCAGCATTTT.

This chain uses TRBV27 with TRBJ2-1; D remains ambiguous. The germline CDR1 and CDR2 sequences are MNHEY and SMNVEV (reference sequence). This CDR3 has 12 residues. Trimming removed 8 bases from V and 9 bases from J, with 14 bases in between. For the CDR3, the DNA is TGTGCCAGCTTTTTACTTTACGGTGAGCAGTTCTTC. It yields the protein CASFLLYGEQFF.

The V call is TRBV7-6, the J call TRBJ1-4, with D possibly being TRBD1 (6 bases). The CDR3 totals 15 residues. The germline V gene encodes CDR1 SGHVS and CDR2 FNYEAQ. V lost 1 base to trimming and J lost 0 bases, with 6 bases between them. CDR3 bases: TGTGCCAGCAGCTTAGACAGGGCAACTAATGAAAAACTGTTTTTT. Encoded protein: CASSLDRATNEKLFF. The complete variable domain, with remaining parts taken from reference TRBV7-6 and TRBJ1-4, reads GAGVSQSPRYKVTKRGQDVALRCDPISGHVSLYWYRQALGQGPEFLTYFNYEAQQDKSGLPNDRFSAERPEGSISTLTIQRTEQRDSAMYRCASSLDRATNEKLFFGSGTQLSVL.

This sequence joins TRBV29-1 and TRBJ2-3, with TRBD1 matching 10 bases. V gave up 7 bases and J gave up 2 bases; unmatched junction bases: 12. This CDR3 has 16 residues. Germline V gene lookup returns CDR1 SQVTM and CDR2 ANQGSEA. CDR3 sequence reads: CSAKTGTGVYTDTQYF. The CDR3 DNA sequence: TGCAGCGCGAAAACCGGGACAGGGGTTTACACAGATACGCAGTATTTT.

The V call is TRBV4-1, the J call TRBJ2-5; 9 nucleotides line up with TRBD2. Trimming at V came to 0 bases and at J to 5 bases, leaving 10 bases not matched to a gene. The germline V gene has CDR1 MGHRA and CDR2 YSYEKL. The CDR3 is made up of 17 amino acids. CDR3 sequence: CASSQDLVAGGWETQYF. CDR3 nucleotides: TGCGCCAGCAGCCAAGATCTGGTGGCGGGGGGGTGGGAGACCCAGTACTTC.

This chain connects TRBV24-1 to TRBJ2-1; D is perhaps TRBD2 (7 bases). V lost 3 bases and J lost 6, with 8 bases in between. The CDR3 length is 13 residues. In germline, CDR1 is KGHDR, CDR2 SFDVKD. This CDR3 reads CATSDGGANEQFF. Here the CDR3 DNA reads TGTGCCACCAGTGATGGGGGGGCCAATGAGCAGTTCTTC.

The chain combines TRBV11-2 with TRBJ1-5; possible D gene TRBD1, 5 bases. CDR1 SGHAT and CDR2 FQNNGV come from the germline V gene. V dropped 5 bases and J dropped 2 bases, with 7 bases sitting between them. The CDR3 spans 13 residues. CDR3 nucleotide sequence: TGTGCCAGCAGCGCACAGGGCAATCAGCCCCAGCATTTT. This translates into CASSAQGNQPQHF. Full variable domain (missing parts from reference TRBV11-2 and TRBJ1-5): EAGVAQSPRYKIIEKRQSVAFWCNPISGHATLYWYQQILGQGPKLLIQFQNNGVVDDSQLPKDRFSAERLKGVDSTLKIQPAKLEDSAVYLCASSAQGNQPQHFGDGTRLSIL.

The chain links TRBV28 to TRBJ1-5, with TRBD1 matching 7 bases. V was pared by 6 bases and J by 6 bases, with 8 bases of the junction left unmatched. This CDR3 has 14 amino acids. Germline V gene data show CDR1 as MDHEN and CDR2 as SYDVKM. The CDR3 is CASSPDRVIQPQHF. The CDR3 DNA is TGTGCCAGCAGCCCCGACAGGGTGATTCAGCCCCAGCATTTT.

J is TRBJ1-1 and V is TRBV7-8; TRBD1 is a possible D gene (5 bases). Looked up from germline, CDR1 is SGHVS and CDR2 is FQNEAQ. Trimming left V 5 bases short and J 5 bases short, with 15 bases between. The CDR3 is 14 amino acids. CDR3 amino acids: CASSTSVRGTEAFF. DNA for the CDR3: TGTGCCAGCAGCACAAGCGTCCGGGGGACTGAAGCTTTCTTT.

The chain couples TRBV29-1 to TRBJ2-7, with a tentative D call TRBD2 (6 bases). V gave up 5 bases and J gave up 3 bases, with 14 bases separating them. The CDR3 length is 13 residues. Per germline, CDR1 SQVTM and CDR2 ANQGSEA. In nucleotides, the CDR3 is TGCAGCGTTTCCGGGGACTCAGACTACGAGCAGTACTTC. Translation: CSVSGDSDYEQYF.

The chain has TRBV6-2 or TRBV6-3 and TRBJ1-1; D ambiguous. The V end was cut by 1 base, the J end by 4 bases, with 7 bases between. CDR3 length: 13 amino acids. Germline loops: CDR1 MNHEY, CDR2 SVGEGT. CDR3 region: CASSYYGATEAFF. The CDR3 nucleotides are TGTGCCAGCAGTTACTACGGTGCCACTGAAGCTTTCTTT.

The rearrangement links TRBV3-1 to TRBJ2-3, with D perhaps TRBD2 (6 bases). Deletions cut 2 bases from V and 4 bases from J, with 19 bases between. Germline CDR1 reads LGHDT; CDR2 reads YNNKEL (reference sequence). CDR3 length: 17 residues. The CDR3 protein is CASSQTLWGVPPDTQYF. The DNA for the CDR3 is TGTGCCAGCAGCCAAACCCTTTGGGGGGTGCCCCCAGATACGCAGTATTTT.

This chain links TRBV27 with TRBJ2-3; no reliable D call. CDR1 and CDR2 from the germline V gene are MNHEY and SMNVEV (reference sequence). There are 13 residues in the CDR3. Trimming cost V 0 bases and J 1 base, with 2 bases left between them. The CDR3 region has the DNA TGTGCCAGCAGTTTATCACGCACAGATACGCAGTATTTT. This gives the protein CASSLSRTDTQYF.